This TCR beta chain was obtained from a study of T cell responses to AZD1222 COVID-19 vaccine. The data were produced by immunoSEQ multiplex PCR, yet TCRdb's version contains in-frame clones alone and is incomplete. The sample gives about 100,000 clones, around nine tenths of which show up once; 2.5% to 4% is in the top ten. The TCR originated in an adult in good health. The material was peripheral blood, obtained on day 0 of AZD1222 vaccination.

The CDR3 sequence is CSHGTSTDTQYF. The CDR3 DNA reads as TGCAGCCACGGGACTAGCACAGATACGCAGTATTTT. This chain connects TRBV29-1 to TRBJ2-3; weak D call: TRBD2 (6 bases). V was pared by 8 bases and J by 0 bases, with 9 bases between. The CDR3 covers 12 residues. Germline V gene data show CDR1 as SQVTM and CDR2 as ANQGSEA.